Given below is one T cell receptor beta chain in context. Its antigen is unknown. Within one base of it there is no much larger clone, and no base qualities were kept. Each collaborating institution followed its own protocols to collect whole blood in K2EDTA tubes. For TCRbeta analysis, collaborators shipped samples in one of three forms: frozen whole blood, isolated PBMCs, or DNA extracted from either of those sample types. The source of the sample is a study of blood T cell repertoires in COVID-19 (TCRdb year 2020). Study-wide context: The collaborator samples originated in the United States, Italy and Spain and spanned the acute and convalescent phases of COVID-19. Sample metadata almost always included a de-identified subject ID, COVID-19 status, age in years and sex. HLA class I and class II types, where available, came from metadata supplied by the sample provider rather than from assay-based typing. The prospective study material was composed of cDNA or gDNA derived from T cells, B-cell-depleted T cells, or PBMCs. The repertoires were released in a freely available public database intended as a resource for research on the immune response to SARS-CoV-2. The dataset comprised deeply sampled blood TCRbeta repertoires from subjects exposed to, actively infected with, or recovered from COVID-19. Samples came from the ongoing ImmuneRACE study (first 160 participants) plus 1,254 subjects from 6 global collaborators.

The full study reports these points: How much clinical and demographic metadata was included differed by source and by participant, and the metadata was provided uncurated.

CDR1 SGHTA and CDR2 FQGNSA were looked up in the germline V gene. Germline trimming: 5 bases from V, 2 bases from J; junction bases outside gene matches: 10. The CDR3 numbers 16 residues from cysteine through phenylalanine. Only CDR3 DNA is held: 48 bases, read in frame from base 1. The immunoSEQ Assay, a bias-controlled multiplex PCR, was used to amplify TCRbeta CDR3 regions from genomic DNA. Processing in the source paper ran as follows. The number of nucleated cells in each sample was estimated by amplification of reference gene primers within the assay. To quantify the absolute abundance of each unique TCRbeta CDR3 rearrangement, sequence reads were collapsed and filtered. Productive Simpson clonality was computed per sample as the square root of Simpson's diversity index over productive rearrangements. TCRdb retrieved this table from immuneACCESS and kept in-frame rearrangements only. Not all clones are present; in checked studies, unresolved V genes account for under half, and no reason is known for the remainder. That table supplies the V and J calls and clone size; D and trimming were determined from the DNA. The sample table holds about 260,000 clones, of which around 84% were seen once. The ten biggest clones cover under 5% of the sample.

Sample: peripheral blood. The chain couples TRBV7-2 to TRBJ2-5; a stretch of 8 junction bases matches TRBD2. The TCR comes from a man between 60 and 75 years old with acute or convalescent COVID-19. The base sequence is TGTGCCAGCAGCCCAGGTGGTTTAGCGGGGCAAGAGACCCAGTACTTC. This is translated as CASSPGGLAGQETQYF.